This paragraph reports one TCR beta chain. Its cognate antigen is unknown. Germline loops: CDR1 MDHEN, CDR2 SYDVKM. The CDR3 runs 14 residues. Trimming stripped 6 bases from V and 5 bases from J, with 16 bases between. The data belong to a study of T cell responses to AZD1222 COVID-19 vaccine. Study results and limitations: Vaccine-associated CD4 TCRs ranged over spike, dominating at 160-218 and 743-854.

Clones were read by immunoSEQ multiplex PCR, and TCRdb kept only the in-frame ones, dropping some. This table holds about 100,000 clones, approximately 91% found once. The rearrangement joins TRBV28 to TRBJ2-5, with a weak D call TRBD2 (5 bases). The origin of this receptor is an adult in good health. The sample was peripheral blood, taken on day 0 of AZD1222 vaccination. The CDR3 region has the DNA TGTGCCAGCAGCCCGGGAAGAGGGTGGGAGACCCAGTACTTC. Translating gives CASSPGRGWETQYF.